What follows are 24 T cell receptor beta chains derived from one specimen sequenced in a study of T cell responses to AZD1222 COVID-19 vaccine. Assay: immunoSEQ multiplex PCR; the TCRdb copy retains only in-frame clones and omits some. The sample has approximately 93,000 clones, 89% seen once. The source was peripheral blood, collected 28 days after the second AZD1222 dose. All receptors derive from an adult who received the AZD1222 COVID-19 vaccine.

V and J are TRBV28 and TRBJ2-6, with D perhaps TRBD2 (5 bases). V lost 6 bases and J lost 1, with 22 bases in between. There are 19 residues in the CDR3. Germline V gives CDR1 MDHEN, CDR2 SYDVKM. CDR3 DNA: TGTGCCAGCAGCGATCCCCGGGGTATGGGATTTTCTGGGGCCAACGTCCTGACTTTC. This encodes CASSDPRGMGFSGANVLTF. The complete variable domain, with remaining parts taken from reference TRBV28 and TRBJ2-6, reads DVKVTQSSRYLVKRTGEKVFLECVQDMDHENMFWYRQDPGLGLRLIYFSYDVKMKEKGDIPEGYSVSREKKERFSLILESASTNQTSMYLCASSDPRGMGFSGANVLTFGAGSRLTVL.

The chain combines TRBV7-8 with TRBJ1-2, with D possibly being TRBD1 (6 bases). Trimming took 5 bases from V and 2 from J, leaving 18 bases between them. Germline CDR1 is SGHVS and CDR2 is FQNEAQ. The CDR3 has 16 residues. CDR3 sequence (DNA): TGTGCCAGCAGCCCACGCCCGGACAGTACCAACTATGGCTACACCTTC. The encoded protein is CASSPRPDSTNYGYTF.

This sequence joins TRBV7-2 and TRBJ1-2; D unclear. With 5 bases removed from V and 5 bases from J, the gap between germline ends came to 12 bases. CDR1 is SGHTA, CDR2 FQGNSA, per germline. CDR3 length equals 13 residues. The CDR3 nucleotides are TGTGCCAGCAGCCCCCTTTCGGGATATGGCTACACCTTC. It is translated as CASSPLSGYGYTF.

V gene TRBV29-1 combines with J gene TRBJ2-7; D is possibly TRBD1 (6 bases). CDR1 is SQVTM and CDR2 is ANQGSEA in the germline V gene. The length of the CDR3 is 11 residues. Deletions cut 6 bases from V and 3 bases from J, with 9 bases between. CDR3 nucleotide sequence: TGCAGCGTCCCACAGGGCTACGAGCAGTACTTC. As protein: CSVPQGYEQYF.

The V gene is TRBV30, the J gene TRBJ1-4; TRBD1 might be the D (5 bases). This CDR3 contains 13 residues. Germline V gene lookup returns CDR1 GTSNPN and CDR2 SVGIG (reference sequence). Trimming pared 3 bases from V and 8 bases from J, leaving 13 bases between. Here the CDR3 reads CAWRYQGFEKLFF. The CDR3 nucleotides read TGTGCCTGGAGATACCAGGGATTCGAAAAACTGTTTTTT.

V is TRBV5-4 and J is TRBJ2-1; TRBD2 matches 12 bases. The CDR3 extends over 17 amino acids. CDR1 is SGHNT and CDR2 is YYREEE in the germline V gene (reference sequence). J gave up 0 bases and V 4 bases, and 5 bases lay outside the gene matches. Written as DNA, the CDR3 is TGTGCCAGCAGCCCGACTAGCGGGGGCCTCTCCTACAATGAGCAGTTCTTC. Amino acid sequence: CASSPTSGGLSYNEQFF. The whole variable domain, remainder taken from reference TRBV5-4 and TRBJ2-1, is ETGVTQSPTHLIKTRGQQVTLRCSSQSGHNTVSWYQQALGQGPQFIFQYYREEENGRGNFPPRFSGLQFPNYSSELNVNALELDDSALYLCASSPTSGGLSYNEQFFGPGTRLTVL.

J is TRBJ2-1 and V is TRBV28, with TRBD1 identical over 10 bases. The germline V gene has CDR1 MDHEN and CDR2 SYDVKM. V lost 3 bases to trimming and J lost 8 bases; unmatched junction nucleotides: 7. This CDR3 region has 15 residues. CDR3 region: CASSLGQGYYDEQFF. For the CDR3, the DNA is TGTGCCAGCAGTTTGGGACAGGGGTATTACGATGAGCAGTTCTTC. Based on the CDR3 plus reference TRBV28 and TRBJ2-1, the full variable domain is DVKVTQSSRYLVKRTGEKVFLECVQDMDHENMFWYRQDPGLGLRLIYFSYDVKMKEKGDIPEGYSVSREKKERFSLILESASTNQTSMYLCASSLGQGYYDEQFFGPGTRLTVL.

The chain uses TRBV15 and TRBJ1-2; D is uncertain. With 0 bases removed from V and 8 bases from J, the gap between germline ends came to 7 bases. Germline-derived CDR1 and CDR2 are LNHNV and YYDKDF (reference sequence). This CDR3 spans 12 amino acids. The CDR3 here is CATSRDRRGYTF. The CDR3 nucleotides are TGTGCCACCAGCAGAGATCGACGAGGCTACACCTTC.

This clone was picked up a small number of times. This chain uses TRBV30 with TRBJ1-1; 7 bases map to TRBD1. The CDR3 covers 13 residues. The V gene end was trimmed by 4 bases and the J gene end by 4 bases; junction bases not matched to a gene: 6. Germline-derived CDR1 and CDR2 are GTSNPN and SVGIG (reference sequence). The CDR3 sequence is CAWMTGSGTEAFF. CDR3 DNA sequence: TGTGCCTGGATGACAGGGTCGGGCACTGAAGCTTTCTTT. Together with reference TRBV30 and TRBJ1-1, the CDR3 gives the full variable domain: SQTIHQWPATLVQPVGSPLSLECTVEGTSNPNLYWYRQAAGRGLQLLFYSVGIGQISSEVPQNLSASRPQDRQFILSSKKLLLSDSGFYLCAWMTGSGTEAFFGQGTRLTVV.

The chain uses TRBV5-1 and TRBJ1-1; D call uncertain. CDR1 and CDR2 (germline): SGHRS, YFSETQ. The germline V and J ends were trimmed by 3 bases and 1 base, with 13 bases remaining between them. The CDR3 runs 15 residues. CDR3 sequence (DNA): TGCGCCAGCAGCTGGAACCGGGCAGCGAACACTGAAGCTTTCTTT. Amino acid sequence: CASSWNRAANTEAFF.

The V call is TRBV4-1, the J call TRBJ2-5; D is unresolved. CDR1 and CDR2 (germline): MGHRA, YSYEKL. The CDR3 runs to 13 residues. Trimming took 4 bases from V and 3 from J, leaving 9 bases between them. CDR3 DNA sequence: TGCGCCAGCAGCCCCCCGGCGGAAGAGACCCAGTACTTC. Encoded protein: CASSPPAEETQYF.

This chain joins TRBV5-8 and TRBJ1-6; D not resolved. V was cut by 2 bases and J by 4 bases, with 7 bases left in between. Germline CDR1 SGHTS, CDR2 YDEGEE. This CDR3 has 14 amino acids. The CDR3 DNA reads TGTGCCAGCAGCTTCGGCTCATATAATTCACCCCTCCACTTT. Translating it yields CASSFGSYNSPLHF. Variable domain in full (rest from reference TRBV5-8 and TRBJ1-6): EAGVTQSPTHLIKTRGQQATLRCSPISGHTSVYWYQQALGLGLQFLLWYDEGEERNRGNFPPRFSGRQFPNYSSELNVNALELEDSALYLCASSFGSYNSPLHFGNGTRLTVT.

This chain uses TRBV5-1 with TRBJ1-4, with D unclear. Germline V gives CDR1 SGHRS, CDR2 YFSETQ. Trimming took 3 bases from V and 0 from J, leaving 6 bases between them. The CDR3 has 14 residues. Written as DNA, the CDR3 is TGCGCCAGCAGCTCGGGTGCAACTAATGAAAAACTGTTTTTT. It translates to CASSSGATNEKLFF.

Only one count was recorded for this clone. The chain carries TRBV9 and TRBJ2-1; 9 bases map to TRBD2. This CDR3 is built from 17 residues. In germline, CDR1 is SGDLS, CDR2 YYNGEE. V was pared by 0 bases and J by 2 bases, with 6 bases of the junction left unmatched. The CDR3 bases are TGTGCCAGCAGCGTAGAGCTTAGCGGGGGCACCTACAATGAGCAGTTCTTC. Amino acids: CASSVELSGGTYNEQFF.

The CDR3 is CASSGQSSYNSPLHF. DNA of the CDR3: TGTGCCAGCAGTGGACAGAGCTCCTATAATTCACCCCTCCACTTT. The chain carries TRBV28 and TRBJ1-6; possibly TRBD1 for D (6 bases). The CDR3 spans 15 residues. CDR1 and CDR2 from the germline V gene are MDHEN and SYDVKM. V shed 5 bases and J shed 0 bases, with 8 bases lying between them.

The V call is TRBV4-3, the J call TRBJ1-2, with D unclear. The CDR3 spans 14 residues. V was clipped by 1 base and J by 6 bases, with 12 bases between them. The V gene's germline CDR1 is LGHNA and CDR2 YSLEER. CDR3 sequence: CASSQGKDGDGYTF. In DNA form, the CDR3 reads TGCGCCAGCAGCCAAGGGAAGGACGGGGATGGCTACACCTTC.

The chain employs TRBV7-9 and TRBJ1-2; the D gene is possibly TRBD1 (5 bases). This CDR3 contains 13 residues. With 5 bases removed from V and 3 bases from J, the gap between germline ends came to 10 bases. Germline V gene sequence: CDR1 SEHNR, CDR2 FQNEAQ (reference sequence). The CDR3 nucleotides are TGTGCCAGCAGCCCACGGACACACTATGGCTACACCTTC. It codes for CASSPRTHYGYTF.

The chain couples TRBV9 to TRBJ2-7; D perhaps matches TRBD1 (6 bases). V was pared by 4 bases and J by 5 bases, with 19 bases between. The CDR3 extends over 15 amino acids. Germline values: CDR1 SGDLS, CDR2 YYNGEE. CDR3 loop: CASSRTTGTPHEQYF. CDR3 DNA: TGTGCCAGCAGCCGGACAACAGGGACCCCCCACGAGCAGTACTTC. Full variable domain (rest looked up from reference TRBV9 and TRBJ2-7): DSGVTQTPKHLITATGQRVTLRCSPRSGDLSVYWYQQSLDQGLQFLIQYYNGEERAKGNILERFSAQQFPDLHSELNLSSLELGDSALYFCASSRTTGTPHEQYFGPGTRLTVT.

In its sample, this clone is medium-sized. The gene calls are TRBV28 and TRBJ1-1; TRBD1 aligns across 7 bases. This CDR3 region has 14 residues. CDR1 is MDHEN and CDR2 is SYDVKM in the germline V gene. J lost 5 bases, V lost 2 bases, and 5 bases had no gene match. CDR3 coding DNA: TGTGCCAGCAGTTTAGACAGGGCAGGAACTGAAGCTTTCTTT. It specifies CASSLDRAGTEAFF.

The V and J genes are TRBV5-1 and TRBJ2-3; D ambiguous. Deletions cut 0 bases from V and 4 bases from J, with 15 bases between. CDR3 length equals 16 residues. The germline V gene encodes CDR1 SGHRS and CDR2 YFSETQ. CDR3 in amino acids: CASSLAVRVRADTQYF. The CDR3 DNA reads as TGCGCCAGCAGCTTGGCCGTTAGGGTACGCGCAGATACGCAGTATTTT.

The CDR3 loop is CASISLPGGHGELFF. CDR3 in DNA: TGTGCCAGTATTTCGCTGCCAGGGGGCCACGGGGAGCTGTTTTTT. V and J are TRBV19 and TRBJ2-2; 8 bases line up with TRBD1. The junction had 11 bases not matched to a gene; V was cut back by 7 bases and J by 7 bases. Germline V CDR1 and CDR2: LNHDA, SQIVND (reference sequence). This CDR3 has 15 amino acids.

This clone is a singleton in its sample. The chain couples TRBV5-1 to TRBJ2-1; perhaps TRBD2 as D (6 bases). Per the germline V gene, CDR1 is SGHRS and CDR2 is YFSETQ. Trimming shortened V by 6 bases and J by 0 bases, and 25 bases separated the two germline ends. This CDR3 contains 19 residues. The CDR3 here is CASNPKSGRGRNSYNEQFF. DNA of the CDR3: TGCGCCAGCAACCCCAAGTCGGGACGGGGGAGAAACTCCTACAATGAGCAGTTCTTC.

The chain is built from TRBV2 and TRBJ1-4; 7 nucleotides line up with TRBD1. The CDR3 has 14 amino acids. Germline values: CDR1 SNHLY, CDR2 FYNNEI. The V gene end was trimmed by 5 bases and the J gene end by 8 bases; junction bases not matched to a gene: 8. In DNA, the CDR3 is TGTGCCAGCAGTAAGACAGGGAGGAGGGAAAAACTGTTTTTT. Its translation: CASSKTGRREKLFF.

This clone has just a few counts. For the CDR3, the DNA is TGTGCCACCAGTGATTTGCTGACCGTCCTTAACTATGGCTACACCTTC. Protein product: CATSDLLTVLNYGYTF. This sequence joins TRBV24-1 and TRBJ1-2; D is undetermined. The CDR3 contains 16 residues. Germline V gives CDR1 KGHDR, CDR2 SFDVKD. Trimming pared 0 bases from V and 1 base from J, leaving 11 bases between.